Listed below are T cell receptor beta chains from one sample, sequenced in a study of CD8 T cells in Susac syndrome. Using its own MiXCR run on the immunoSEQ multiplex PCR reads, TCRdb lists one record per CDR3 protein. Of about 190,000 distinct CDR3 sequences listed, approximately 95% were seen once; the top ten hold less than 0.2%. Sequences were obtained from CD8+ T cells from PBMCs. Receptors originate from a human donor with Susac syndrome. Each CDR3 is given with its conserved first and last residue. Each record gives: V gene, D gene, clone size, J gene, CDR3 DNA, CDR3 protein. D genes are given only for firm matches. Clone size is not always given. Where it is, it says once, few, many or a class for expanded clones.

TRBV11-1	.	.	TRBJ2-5	TGTGCCAGCAGCTTATCGGGGTCCCCAGAGACCCAGTACTTC	CASSLSGSPETQYF
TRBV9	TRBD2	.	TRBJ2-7	TGTGCCAGCAGCCCTGGACTAGCGGGAGCCTCCTACGAGCAGTACTTC	CASSPGLAGASYEQYF
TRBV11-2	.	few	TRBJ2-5	TGTGCCAGCAGCGATGAAGAGACCCAGTACTTC	CASSDEETQYF
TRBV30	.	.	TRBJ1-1	TGTGCCTGGATGTTGGGGGGCAAAGCTTTCTTT	CAWMLGGKAFF
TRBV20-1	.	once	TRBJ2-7	TGCAGTGCGCCTCGTTGGCAGGAAAGCTCCTACGAGCAGTACTTC	CSAPRWQESSYEQYF
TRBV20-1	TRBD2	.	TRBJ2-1	TGCAGTGCTAGACATGGCGGGGGAAGCAATGAGCAGTTCTTC	CSARHGGGSNEQFF
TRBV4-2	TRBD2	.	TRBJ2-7	TGTGCCAGCAGCCAAGAAGTTGGGCGACTAGCGGGAGTCTACGAGCAGTACTTC	CASSQEVGRLAGVYEQYF
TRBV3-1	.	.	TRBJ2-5	TGTGCCAGCAGCCAAGATGACGGACAAGAGACCCAGTACTTC	CASSQDDGQETQYF
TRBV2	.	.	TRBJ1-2	TGTGCCAGCAGTGAGGACTGGACCTATGGCTACACCTTC	CASSEDWTYGYTF
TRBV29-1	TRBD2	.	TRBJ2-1	TGCAGCGTTGACGCGGGGGGGACTGACAATGAGCAGTTCTTC	CSVDAGGTDNEQFF
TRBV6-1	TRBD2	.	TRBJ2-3	TGTGCCAGCAGTCGACTAGCGGGGGCCACAGATACGCAGTATTTT	CASSRLAGATDTQYF
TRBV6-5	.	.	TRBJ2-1	TGTGCCAGCAGCGAGGGACCTAGGAGCCATGAGCAGTTCTTC	CASSEGPRSHEQFF
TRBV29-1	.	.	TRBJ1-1	TGCAGCGTTCTAGGACAGACCACTGAAGCTTTCTTT	CSVLGQTTEAFF
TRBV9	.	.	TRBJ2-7	TGTGCCAGCAGCGTAGCCCCATCCAGCTACGAGCAGTACTTC	CASSVAPSSYEQYF
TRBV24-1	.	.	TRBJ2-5	TGTGCCACCAGTGATTCCGCCTGGACAGGAGGGGAGACCCAGTACTTC	CATSDSAWTGGETQYF
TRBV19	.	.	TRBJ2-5	TGTGCCAGTAGTATGCGTCAAAGACAAGAGACCCAGTACTTC	CASSMRQRQETQYF
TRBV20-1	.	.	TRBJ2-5	TGCAGTGCTAGATTCGACAGTGGGGAGACCCAGTACTTC	CSARFDSGETQYF
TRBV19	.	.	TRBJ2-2	TGTGCCAGTAGTATTTCCGGCGGGGAGCTGTTTTTT	CASSISGGELFF
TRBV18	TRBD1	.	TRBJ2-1	TGTGCCAGCTCACCCGGGACAGGGCGGAATGAGCAGTTCTTC	CASSPGTGRNEQFF
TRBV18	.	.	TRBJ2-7	TGTGCCAGCTCCGCAGGAGATTTCTCCTACGAGCAGTACTTC	CASSAGDFSYEQYF